This T cell receptor (beta chain) was found in a study of cytomegalovirus exposure and HLA in healthy donors listed by TCRdb under 2017. Concerning the study at large: An earlier analysis of approximately 640 of the donors reported 250 to 300 Gb of sequence data and roughly 110 million unique TCR beta sequences from 150 million to 200 million T cells. Roughly 300 gigabases of sequencing data and 78 million or so unique TCR sequences were included in an early release covering roughly 600 HLA-typed donors. Among the approximately 400 genotyped donors, around 81% belonged to the genetic ancestry cluster associated with self-reported Caucasian donors. The study was designed to test whether signatures of past pathogen exposure could be identified by cataloging public T cell receptors. The study used immunosequencing to profile the T cell repertoires of hundreds of subjects and linked those repertoires to cytomegalovirus serostatus. In addition to the first cohort of 650 to 750 subjects, a separate validation cohort of approximately 110 different subjects was used. High-throughput TCR immunosequencing, statistical association of individual TCRs with disease status, and machine learning were combined to predict cytomegalovirus infection status. A later analysis re-analyzed previously published TCR beta repertoires from roughly 600 donors and added high-resolution HLA genotyping to study TCR occurrence patterns. In the later analysis, no new phenotypic data were used to find candidate immune exposures; instead, reliance was placed on TCR beta sequences and their occurrence across donors. An earlier analysis of 500 to 750 of the donors applied high-throughput TCR beta sequencing to assess whether each TCR beta V gene segment acted as functional or pseudogenic. Alongside the repertoire data, information on donor age, sex, ethnicity and CMV serostatus was compiled. A later genetic analysis used genome-wide SNP genotypes for 398 of the 666 donors, treating that subset as a discovery cohort. All discovery cohort repertoires had been generated on a single sequencing platform. Class I and class II HLA loci were covered by the typing at four-digit resolution. Typing coverage varied by locus: roughly 629-640 donors for A, B, C, DRB1 and DQB1; around 560 for DQA1; over 600 for DPA1; about 450 for DPB1. About five DR-DQ haplotypes were treated as single units for association and clustering because of strong linkage in the cohort. On average, over 200,000 unique TCR beta nucleotide sequences were sequenced per donor among 300 to 500 genotyped donors of the cohort, with around 19% of those sequences being non-productive.

The germline V gene provides CDR1 SGHRS and CDR2 YFSETQ. Here V drops 3 bases and J drops 5 bases, and the junction holds 4 bases not matched to any gene. From the cysteine through the phenylalanine, the CDR3 covers 14 amino acids. Just CDR3 DNA is preserved here, 42 bases in frame from base 1. On the study overall, not on this receptor specifically: The classifier was reported to diagnose cytomegalovirus status with high specificity and sensitivity in both the original and validation cohorts. Assigning TCR associations to individual alleles was difficult when HLA alleles, especially DR and DQ, strongly co-occurred. The sequencing pipeline was judged likely to have produced a cluster of highly shared sequence variants as a technical artifact. Compared with the approximately 700-donor mean, donors in an Asian-associated ancestry cluster had fewer N-insertions in productive TCRs, according to a later genetic analysis. Because HLA typing was missing for some donors at each locus, association tests included only the typed subset. The authors suggested that the approach could potentially be generalized to other disease states and immunological phenotypes. Correlated functional status among segregating V segments might reflect linkage disequilibrium, but an unknown experimental factor could not be ruled out. Most TCR sequences were observed very rarely across donors, whereas some public TCRs were present in many individuals. For the cohort, immune exposure information was limited to CMV serostatus. A further reported finding was that TCR beta sequences accurately predicted the HLA-A and HLA-B alleles for most subjects in the first cohort. Only TCR beta chains were sequenced in this cohort, and the absence of alpha or paired-chain data limited detectable features. The 87-base-pair reads could not distinguish some IMGT-functional V segments, including TRBV6-2 and TRBV6-3, so those segments were excluded. The presence/absence analyses assumed that sequencing depth was roughly uniform across donors, and that assumption may not be true. At a false discovery rate of 0.05, a later analysis linked under 20,000 TCR beta sequences to specific HLA alleles. A total of fewer than 200 TCR beta chains were listed by the study as associated with cytomegalovirus. In an earlier analysis of fewer than 700 of the donors, most TCR beta V segments appeared in productive rearrangements about 90% or about 30% of the time, broadly matching IMGT annotations. A few of the identified cytomegalovirus-associated TCR beta chains were confirmed in vitro to be specific for cytomegalovirus antigens. An association between a missense DCLRE1C variant and V-gene and J-gene trimming of TCR beta chains was found in a later genetic analysis and replicated in an independent cohort. A later analysis reported that several top co-occurrence clusters appeared linked to parvovirus B19, influenza, CMV and Epstein-Barr virus. About 17 rarely observed V segments, including chromosome 9 orphons, were excluded from the earlier analysis of several hundred of the donors because counts were too low. A later analysis found that HLA-associated TCR beta chains were more clonally expanded and had lower generation probabilities than equally common non-associated chains. A later analysis found that TCR association rates varied across HLA loci, with DRB1 alleles showing the most associated TCRs and HLA-C alleles the fewest. In a later analysis, most CMV-associated TCR beta chains were found to appear HLA-restricted, with HLA associations seemingly driven largely by CMV exposure.

To prepare the library, the immunoSEQ multiplex PCR assay was applied. The multiplex PCR relied on a mix of 60 forward primers for TCR Vbeta segments and 13 reverse primers for TCR Jbeta segments. Amplification of the CDR3 region of rearranged TCR beta genes was performed with a multiplex PCR assay on genomic DNA. The amplified TCR beta libraries were sequenced on the Illumina HiSeq System as 87-base-pair reads. Processing in the source paper ran as follows. A later analysis counted 65 million to 90 million unique TCR beta chains across the 666 repertoires, and roughly 9.9 million of these chains were shared by at least two donors. Raw reads were error-corrected and collapsed into unique sequences by a nearest-neighbor algorithm in which closely related sequences were merged to remove PCR and sequencing errors. To assign V, D and J gene segments, CDR3 sequences were aligned to IMGT reference sequences. For a sequence to be retained, a match of at least six nucleotides to both a V gene segment and a J gene segment was required. A rearrangement was called productive if the CDR3 had no stop codons and remained in frame with V and J, and every other rearrangement was called non-productive. CDR3 was defined by IMGT convention, running from the second conserved V-encoded cysteine to the conserved J-encoded phenylalanine. The earlier analysis of approximately 590 of the donors excluded any sequence lacking an unambiguous match to a single V gene segment. An earlier analysis of over 450 of the donors classified V segments as functional when productive rearrangements were above 56.7% and as segregating when the standard deviation between donors was above 5%. A statistical classification framework was built to diagnose cytomegalovirus status from the catalog of TCR beta chain sequences. In a later analysis, TCR nucleotide sequences were compared against IMGT/GENE-DB human TR gene sequences so that V and J genes could be assigned. Using the TCRdist pipeline, a later analysis assigned CDR3 sequences along with most-parsimonious VDJ recombination scenarios. In a later analysis, every TCR beta chain was defined by the combination of its CDR3 amino acid sequence and its V-gene family, and reads without a unique V-gene family were dropped. In a later analysis, 450 to 600 highly shared, low-generation-probability nucleotide sequences were removed to address suspected cross-contamination and a sequencing artifact. A later analysis calculated a clonal expansion index for each public chain from normalized within-repertoire ranks of inferred template counts. Generation probabilities in a later analysis came from a VDJ recombination model fitted to out-of-frame rearrangements, and those results were checked against IGoR. Hypergeometric tests were used in a later analysis to score TCR-TCR, TCR-HLA and TCR-CMV co-occurrence, with a repertoire-size bias correction applied to the TCR pairs. In a later analysis, false discovery rates were estimated by permuting HLA or CMV assignments 20 times. In a later analysis, co-occurring TCRs were grouped using DBSCAN, with TCRdist sequence similarity added in when clustering inside HLA-allele-positive subsets. Repertoires with fewer than 30,000 or more than 120,000 public chains were left out of co-occurrence clustering, as were a handful of repertoires with anomalous nucleotide sharing. The immuneACCESS repertoire file appears here via TCRdb, limited to in-frame rearrangements. These files lack a portion of the clones; in checked studies, under half of the deficit traces to unresolved V genes, and the cause of the others is not known. V and J calls and clone size are copied from that table; D and trimming were computed from the DNA. Per the sample table, the count is some 150,000 clones. The top ten clones comprise approximately 2.4% of the sample.

Concerning this clone: Its cognate antigen has yet to be identified.

In total, more than 500 healthy bone marrow donors made up the cohort. At the time of sampling, all cohort members were nominally healthy, though unrecorded immune exposures were likely present. The donor was CMV seronegative and was included in the group of a few hundred seronegative cohort members. Each donor provided a peripheral blood sample, and peripheral blood mononuclear cells were used for TCR beta sequencing. The Qiagen DNeasy Blood Extraction Kit was used to extract genomic DNA from the blood cell samples. The sequenced sample was PBMCs. This receptor was taken from a man aged 40-55 years in good health and CMV-seronegative. The chain is assembled from TRBV5-1 and TRBJ2-7; the central 11 bases match TRBD1. The CDR3: CASSSGQGGNEQYF. The sequenced DNA is TGCGCCAGCAGCTCGGGACAGGGGGGCAACGAGCAGTACTTC.